The rows below give T cell receptor beta chains drawn from one sample of a study of T cell responses to AZD1222 COVID-19 vaccine. Assay used: immunoSEQ multiplex PCR; TCRdb lists only in-frame clones, some missing. The sample carries tens of thousands of clones, roughly nine tenths recorded once. Sequencing was performed on peripheral blood, taken on day 0 of AZD1222 vaccination. These receptors originate from an adult in good health. CDR3s include the opening cysteine and the closing phenylalanine or tryptophan. The D gene is left open where the match is weak. The size of a clone is reported for some rows only, either as once, few or many, or as a class for expanded clones.

abundance,d_gene,j_gene,v_gene,CDR3aa,CDR3nt
NA,NA,TRBJ2-2,TRBV3-1/TRBV3-2,CASSQGTPPGELFF,TGTGCCAGCAGCCAAGGAACTCCGCCCGGGGAGCTGTTTTTT
NA,NA,TRBJ2-7,TRBV19,CASSIDRGPYEQYF,TGTGCCAGTAGTATAGACAGGGGCCCCTACGAGCAGTACTTC
NA,NA,TRBJ2-7,TRBV12-3/TRBV12-4,CASSSGSEQYF,TGTGCCAGCAGTTCCGGATCTGAGCAGTACTTC
NA,NA,TRBJ1-6,TRBV28,CASSLREGSPLHF,TGTGCCAGCAGTTTACGGGAAGGATCACCCCTCCACTTT
NA,NA,TRBJ2-7,TRBV6-5,CATGPTLGVLEQYF,TGTGCCACCGGACCAACCCTTGGAGTTCTCGAGCAGTACTTC
once,TRBD2,TRBJ2-3,TRBV9,CASSVRAGGPDTQYF,TGTGCCAGCAGCGTAAGGGCGGGGGGGCCAGATACGCAGTATTTT
few,TRBD2,TRBJ2-1,TRBV19,CASSISLAGGYNEQFF,TGTGCCAGTAGTATCTCACTAGCGGGGGGCTACAATGAGCAGTTCTTC
NA,NA,TRBJ2-5,TRBV18,CASSPDSQETQYF,TGTGCCAGCTCACCAGACAGCCAAGAGACCCAGTACTTC
NA,TRBD2,TRBJ2-1,TRBV13,CASSLLTSGVSYNEQFF,TGTGCCAGCAGCTTATTGACTAGCGGGGTGTCCTACAATGAGCAGTTCTTC
NA,NA,TRBJ2-5,TRBV28,CASSLTNRQETQYF,TGTGCCAGCAGCCTGACAAACAGACAAGAGACCCAGTACTTC
NA,TRBD2,TRBJ2-5,TRBV30,CASTDGGGETQYF,TGTGCCAGCACTGACGGGGGGGGAGAGACCCAGTACTTC
NA,NA,TRBJ2-1,TRBV5-1,CASSFGLQGTNEQFF,TGCGCCAGCAGCTTCGGACTTCAGGGGACGAATGAGCAGTTCTTC
NA,TRBD2,TRBJ2-1,TRBV5-8,CASSHKALAVYNEQFF,TGTGCCAGCAGCCATAAGGCTCTAGCGGTTTACAATGAGCAGTTCTTC
once,NA,TRBJ1-6,TRBV9,CASGREGGLSPLHF,TGTGCCAGCGGGCGGGAGGGGGGCCTTTCACCCCTCCACTTT
NA,TRBD2,TRBJ2-1,TRBV15,CATSRLLAGAYNEQFF,TGTGCCACCAGCAGACTACTAGCGGGGGCATACAATGAGCAGTTCTTC
NA,NA,TRBJ1-2,TRBV6-1,CASRTGEDYGYTF,TGTGCCAGCAGGACGGGGGAGGACTATGGCTACACCTTC
NA,NA,TRBJ1-5,TRBV28,CASSLWPDDSNQPQHF,TGTGCCAGCAGTTTATGGCCGGATGATAGCAATCAGCCCCAGCATTTT
NA,NA,TRBJ1-4,TRBV28,CASSLTGEKLFF,TGTGCCAGCAGTTTAACGGGTGAAAAACTGTTTTTT
NA,NA,TRBJ1-3,TRBV5-1,CASSPTGAFENTIYF,TGCGCCAGCAGCCCTACCGGGGCCTTTGAGAACACCATATATTTT
NA,NA,TRBJ1-1,TRBV20-1,CSARGNTEAFF,TGCAGTGCTAGGGGGAACACTGAAGCTTTCTTT
NA,NA,TRBJ2-7,TRBV4-3,CASSQDRQASSYEQYF,TGCGCCAGCAGCCAAGACCGACAGGCCAGCTCCTACGAGCAGTACTTC
NA,TRBD2,TRBJ2-3,TRBV5-6,CASSLAVSGGLDTQYF,TGTGCCAGCAGCTTGGCGGTTAGCGGGGGGCTGGATACGCAGTATTTT
NA,TRBD1,TRBJ2-7,TRBV5-4,CASSKGQGRDEQYF,TGTGCCAGCAGCAAGGGACAGGGTAGGGACGAGCAGTACTTC
NA,TRBD2,TRBJ2-1,TRBV29-1,CSAPRDREGNEQFF,TGCAGCGCTCCGAGGGATAGGGAGGGCAATGAGCAGTTCTTC
NA,NA,TRBJ2-5,TRBV19,CASSARVGETQYF,TGTGCCAGTAGTGCCCGGGTGGGGGAGACCCAGTACTTC
NA,NA,TRBJ1-1,TRBV6-4,CASSPTGVRTEAFF,TGTGCCAGCAGTCCTACAGGAGTTCGGACTGAAGCTTTCTTT
NA,TRBD1,TRBJ2-4,TRBV6-1,CASSEIRTGGGGNIQYF,TGTGCCAGCAGTGAAATCAGGACAGGGGGTGGAGGAAACATTCAGTACTTC
NA,NA,TRBJ2-7,TRBV3-1/TRBV3-2,CASSQDLGSYEQYF,TGTGCCAGCAGCCAAGACCTGGGGTCCTACGAGCAGTACTTC
NA,NA,TRBJ1-1,TRBV7-9,CASTSTGEDTEAFF,TGTGCCAGCACCTCAACGGGGGAGGACACTGAAGCTTTCTTT
NA,NA,TRBJ1-2,TRBV3-1/TRBV3-2,CASSQDPVVGGYTF,TGTGCCAGCAGCCAAGACCCGGTAGTTGGGGGCTACACCTTC
NA,TRBD1,TRBJ1-5,TRBV6-2/TRBV6-3,CASSYGRGRNQPQHF,TGTGCCAGCAGTTACGGCAGGGGGCGGAATCAGCCCCAGCATTTT
NA,NA,TRBJ1-4,TRBV19,CASMGRGSAEKLFF,TGTGCCTCCATGGGGCGGGGGTCGGCTGAAAAACTGTTTTTT
NA,NA,TRBJ1-3,TRBV19,CASSIVGGAGNTIYF,TGTGCCAGTAGTATAGTTGGGGGAGCTGGAAACACCATATATTTT
NA,TRBD1,TRBJ1-1,TRBV28,CASSLQGANTEAFF,TGTGCCAGCAGTCTGCAGGGGGCGAACACTGAAGCTTTCTTT
NA,TRBD1,TRBJ1-1,TRBV9,CASSRITGVEAFF,TGTGCCAGCAGCCGTATTACAGGGGTTGAAGCTTTCTTT
once,NA,TRBJ1-2,TRBV7-6,CASTRLQGASYGYTF,TGTGCCAGCACGAGATTACAGGGAGCGAGCTATGGCTACACCTTC
NA,NA,TRBJ2-5,TRBV24-1,CATSDLPGRNQETQYF,TGTGCCACCAGTGACCTACCGGGACGGAACCAAGAGACCCAGTACTTC
few,TRBD1,TRBJ1-3,TRBV11-2,CASSRLIGQGSGNTIYF,TGTGCCAGCAGCCGGCTCATCGGACAGGGGTCTGGAAACACCATATATTTT
NA,NA,TRBJ2-1,TRBV10-3,CAISESNRGGSFEQFF,TGTGCCATCAGTGAGTCGAACAGGGGAGGGTCGTTCGAGCAGTTCTTC
NA,NA,TRBJ2-3,TRBV10-3,CAISQGGDTQYF,TGTGCCATCTCCCAGGGGGGAGATACGCAGTATTTT
NA,NA,TRBJ2-7,TRBV7-2,CASSLSYEQYF,TGTGCCAGCAGCCTATCCTACGAGCAGTACTTC
few,NA,TRBJ1-1,TRBV7-9,CASSLSSTEAFF,TGTGCCAGCAGCCTATCTAGCACTGAAGCTTTCTTT
NA,NA,TRBJ2-7,TRBV7-2,CASSSGRAGYEQYF,TGTGCCAGCAGCTCGGGACGGGCTGGGTACGAGCAGTACTTC
NA,NA,TRBJ2-1,TRBV6-2/TRBV6-3,CASSRAKREEQFF,TGTGCCAGCAGTCGGGCAAAAAGGGAAGAGCAGTTCTTC
NA,TRBD1,TRBJ2-2,TRBV19,CASSTGGTGELFF,TGTGCCAGTAGTACAGGGGGCACCGGGGAGCTGTTTTTT
NA,TRBD1,TRBJ2-2,TRBV11-3,CASSVRQGAGELFF,TGTGCCAGCAGCGTCAGACAGGGGGCGGGGGAGCTGTTTTTT
NA,NA,TRBJ2-4,TRBV7-9,CASSLYSNIQYF,TGTGCCAGCAGCTTATATTCGAACATTCAGTACTTC
once,TRBD1,TRBJ2-5,TRBV6-5,CASSFNRGPETQYF,TGTGCCAGCAGTTTCAACAGGGGACCGGAGACCCAGTACTTC
NA,TRBD1,TRBJ2-4,TRBV28,CASSGPGQGAIDYF,TGTGCCAGCAGTGGACCGGGACAGGGGGCAATAGATTACTTC
NA,NA,TRBJ2-1,TRBV4-3,CASSQEGYPDNEQFF,TGCGCCAGCAGCCAAGAGGGTTACCCGGACAATGAGCAGTTCTTC
NA,NA,TRBJ2-5,TRBV24-1,CATSDLTGNQETQYF,TGTGCCACCAGTGATCTTACAGGGAACCAAGAGACCCAGTACTTC
NA,TRBD1,TRBJ2-7,TRBV6-1,CASSDGQGEYYEQYF,TGTGCCAGCAGTGATGGACAGGGGGAGTACTACGAGCAGTACTTC
NA,NA,TRBJ1-1,TRBV14,CASSRQVNTEAFF,TGTGCCAGCAGCCGACAGGTAAACACTGAAGCTTTCTTT
NA,NA,TRBJ2-5,TRBV18,CASSPTPQGDQYF,TGTGCCAGCTCACCCACACCCCAAGGAGACCAGTACTTC
NA,NA,TRBJ2-5,TRBV6-5,CASSYSGAGGETQYF,TGTGCCAGCAGTTACTCTGGTGCAGGAGGAGAGACCCAGTACTTC